The present TCR beta chain was sequenced within a study of neurological immune-mediated disorders. From the 5' RACE reads, TCRdb called clonotypes with MiXCR, one entry per CDR3 protein. Among about 48,000 distinct CDR3 sequences, 10% were seen once, and the ten largest hold 21%. This clonotype has ten or more counts. The antigen remains unidentified. General observations from the study: CDR3 amino acid sequences of expanded clones were not shared across subjects, a result suggesting private repertoires in all groups.

The CDR3 consists of 15 residues. In germline, CDR1 is SGDLS, CDR2 YYNGEE. V lost 4 bases and J lost 8; bases outside the gene matches: 10. What was sequenced was PBMCs. The chain has TRBV9 and TRBJ2-5; 11 nucleotides line up with TRBD2. The clonotype originates from a woman in her 40s with HTLV-1-associated myelopathy (HAM/TSP). As DNA, the CDR3 is TGTGCCAGCAGCCACCCGATAGCGGGGGGGTCTACCCAGTACTTC. It codes for CASSHPIAGGSTQYF.